Listed below are T cell receptor beta chains from one sample, sequenced in a study of blood T cell repertoires in COVID-19. Sequencing used immunoSEQ multiplex PCR; TCRdb keeps in-frame clones, though not all of them. This sample has roughly 200,000 clones, with roughly 75% found just once. The source material was peripheral blood. Source of these receptors: a man between 65 and 79 years old with active or convalescent COVID-19. Each CDR3 is given with its conserved first and last residue. Fields, in order: D gene, J gene, clone size, V gene, CDR3 protein, CDR3 DNA. The D gene is left open where the match is weak. Some rows mark clone size as missing; the rest say once, few, many or name a class of expanded clone.

NA | TRBJ1-1 | NA | TRBV10-3 | CAISESKPGEVNTEAFF | TGTGCCATCAGTGAGTCGAAGCCAGGGGAAGTGAACACTGAAGCTTTCTTT
NA | TRBJ1-5 | few | TRBV19 | CASSPMRGQPQHF | TGTGCCAGTAGCCCCATGCGAGGTCAGCCCCAGCATTTT
TRBD2 | TRBJ2-1 | NA | TRBV25-1 | CASSENHPLAGNIEQFF | TGTGCCAGCAGTGAGAATCATCCCCTAGCGGGAAATATTGAGCAGTTCTTC
NA | TRBJ2-7 | once | TRBV20-1 | CSASGIREQYF | TGCAGTGCTTCAGGAATTCGCGAGCAGTACTTC
TRBD2 | TRBJ2-7 | NA | TRBV27 | CASGRGLAGGSEQYF | TGTGCCAGCGGAAGAGGACTAGCGGGGGGGAGCGAGCAGTACTTC
TRBD2 | TRBJ2-1 | NA | TRBV6-2/TRBV6-3 | CASSYSDTGTTVDEQFF | TGTGCCAGCAGTTACTCGGATACCGGGACTACCGTCGATGAGCAGTTCTTC
TRBD2 | TRBJ2-1 | NA | TRBV9 | CASSQSGGVDEQFF | TGTGCCAGCAGCCAGAGCGGGGGTGTCGATGAGCAGTTCTTC
TRBD1 | TRBJ2-2 | NA | TRBV19 | CASSSREDRAGELFF | TGTGCCAGTAGTTCTCGAGAGGACAGGGCCGGGGAGCTGTTTTTT
NA | TRBJ1-1 | few | TRBV6-2/TRBV6-3 | CASSQSRGSRTEAFF | TGTGCCAGCAGCCAAAGTCGGGGTTCGCGGACTGAAGCTTTCTTT
NA | TRBJ1-1 | once | TRBV19 | CASSPKQGPSGGILNTEAFF | TGTGCCAGTAGTCCGAAGCAAGGGCCATCGGGGGGGATCTTGAACACTGAAGCTTTCTTT
TRBD1 | TRBJ1-5 | NA | TRBV19 | CASSDRGLSNQPQHF | TGTGCCAGTAGCGACAGGGGATTAAGTAATCAGCCCCAGCATTTT
TRBD2 | TRBJ2-3 | NA | TRBV5-1 | CASSSGPSGATDTQYF | TGCGCCAGCAGCTCGGGGCCTAGCGGGGCCACAGATACGCAGTATTTT
TRBD2 | TRBJ2-3 | NA | TRBV5-8 | CASSSGLAGLSTDTQYF | TGTGCCAGCAGCTCCGGACTAGCGGGGCTGAGCACAGATACGCAGTATTTT
NA | TRBJ2-7 | NA | TRBV7-8 | CANSGQRASGYF | TGTGCCAACAGCGGCCAGCGAGCCTCGGGGTACTTC
NA | TRBJ2-7 | few | TRBV21-1 | CASSRVRCGLAAGLYEQYF | TGTGCCAGCAGCAGGGTCAGGTGCGGACTAGCGGCGGGGCTCTACGAGCAGTACTTC
TRBD1 | TRBJ1-1 | once | TRBV27 | CASSFQGGTEAFF | TGTGCCAGCAGTTTTCAGGGGGGCACTGAAGCTTTCTTT
TRBD1 | TRBJ2-7 | NA | TRBV3-1/TRBV3-2 | CASSPGTGFNEQYF | TGTGCCAGCAGCCCGGGGACAGGGTTCAACGAGCAGTACTTC